One and the same sample provided the 9 T cell receptor beta chains below, sequenced in a study of T cell responses to AZD1222 COVID-19 vaccine. The table came from immunoSEQ multiplex PCR; TCRdb's copy has only in-frame clones and leaves some out. The sample has some 150,000 clones; around nine tenths are singletons. The sequencing here drew on peripheral blood, taken 28 days after the second AZD1222 dose. The receptors originated from an adult who received the AZD1222 COVID-19 vaccine.

This chain connects TRBV7-2 to TRBJ1-2; D is possibly TRBD1 (6 bases). CDR1 and CDR2 (germline): SGHTA, FQGNSA. Trimming took off 5 bases at V and 8 bases at J, with 18 bases between the two ends. The CDR3 has 14 residues. Written as DNA, the CDR3 is TGTGCCAGCAGCCTAGGGGGGGCGCGTTGGGGCTACACCTTC. Its translation: CASSLGGARWGYTF.

The chain recombines TRBV7-6 with TRBJ2-2; tentatively, D is TRBD1 (7 bases). The CDR3 runs 15 residues. V was shortened by 5 bases and J by 2 bases, with 12 bases between the two germline ends. Germline V CDR1 and CDR2: SGHVS, FNYEAQ. This CDR3 is CASSRQGLNTGELFF. As DNA, the CDR3 is TGTGCCAGCAGCCGACAGGGACTTAACACCGGGGAGCTGTTTTTT.

The V gene is TRBV4-2, the J gene TRBJ1-1; 9 bases are a match to TRBD1. Germline V gene data show CDR1 as LGHNA and CDR2 as YNFKEQ. V lost 5 bases to trimming and J lost 6 bases; unmatched junction nucleotides: 13. This CDR3 is 16 amino acids long. CDR3 nucleotides: TGTGCCAGCAGCGCAGGGTGGGACAGGGTAAAACCTGAAGCTTTCTTT. It yields the protein CASSAGWDRVKPEAFF.

CDR3 bases: TGTGCCAGCAGCCATCACAGGGGAACCTACGAGCAGTACTTC. Protein: CASSHHRGTYEQYF. This chain joins TRBV14 and TRBJ2-7; TRBD1 agrees at 7 bases. CDR3 length: 14 residues. Germline CDR1 and CDR2: SGHDN and FVKESK. After removal of 3 bases from V and 2 bases from J, the junction contained 4 bases not matched to a gene.

V gene TRBV27 combines with J gene TRBJ1-2; TRBD1 might be the D (6 bases). The CDR3 is 16 amino acids. The germline V gene encodes CDR1 MNHEY and CDR2 SMNVEV (reference sequence). The V end lost 5 bases, the J end lost 3 bases, and 19 bases lay between the germline ends. The DNA of the CDR3 is TGTGCCAGCAGTAGGGCAGGGGTTGGGGTGGACTATGGCTACACCTTC. This translates into CASSRAGVGVDYGYTF.

V usage is TRBV28 and J usage is TRBJ2-7; maybe TRBD2 (6 bases). Germline V gives CDR1 MDHEN, CDR2 SYDVKM. The CDR3 has 15 amino acids. The ends were cut back, 6 bases at V and 3 bases at J, with 18 bases in the middle. CDR3 sequence reads: CASSRGSSGDYEQYF. The CDR3, as DNA: TGTGCCAGCAGCCGGGGGAGTAGTGGGGACTACGAGCAGTACTTC.

The chain uses TRBV7-8 and TRBJ1-5; D ambiguous. Trimming stripped 1 base from V and 1 base from J, with 5 bases between. The CDR3 extends over 14 amino acids. CDR1 is SGHVS and CDR2 is FQNEAQ in the germline V gene. CDR3 in DNA: TGTGCCAGCAGCTTAGTGCGCAGCAATCAGCCCCAGCATTTT. It is translated as CASSLVRSNQPQHF.

The table lists this clone with a count of one. The V call is TRBV5-4, the J call TRBJ1-1; D is unclear. Trimming removed 7 bases from V and 4 bases from J, with 20 bases in between. The CDR3 covers 15 residues. Germline values: CDR1 SGHNT, CDR2 YYREEE (reference sequence). The CDR3 DNA reads as TGTGCCAGCGGGTCCACCGGCTTGGGCGGCACTGAAGCTTTCTTT. Translating gives CASGSTGLGGTEAFF.

A note on this clone: The same CDR3 can be traced to other DNA sequences in this sample. V is TRBV27 and J is TRBJ1-5, with D unclear. Germline V CDR1 and CDR2: MNHEY, SMNVEV (reference sequence). CDR3 size: 13 residues. V gave up 2 bases and J gave up 2 bases, with 4 bases separating them. The CDR3 loop is CASSLTGNQPQHF. As DNA, the CDR3 is TGTGCCAGCAGTTTAACAGGCAATCAGCCCCAGCATTTT.